This TCR beta chain comes out of a study of cytomegalovirus exposure and HLA in healthy donors. Findings and limits, study-wide: With DRB1 most and HLA-C fewest, TCR association rates differed between HLA loci in a later analysis. The study found most TCR sequences rare, yet found some public TCRs in many donors.

V gave up 5 bases and J gave up 0 bases; unmatched junction bases: 12. This CDR3 spans 18 amino acids. Looked up from germline, CDR1 is SGDLS and CDR2 is YYNGEE. While unrecorded immune exposures were likely, the donors were nominally healthy when sampled. In the case of this clone: Its antigen is undetermined.

13 Jbeta primers and 60 Vbeta primers were used for the PCR. Original handling: Later, some 75 million unique TCR beta chains were counted in an analysis, and about 10 million of them were shared. TCRdb's table, derived via immunoSEQ multiplex PCR, lists solely in-frame clones and lacks some. That table gives V, J and clone size, and the DNA gave D and trimming. The sample lists about 110,000 clones, roughly 80% occurring once. The TCR comes from a man aged 25-45 years in good health and CMV-seropositive. The J gene is TRBJ2-2, the V gene TRBV9; 8 nucleotides align to TRBD2. The source material was PBMCs. Here the CDR3 DNA reads TGTGCCAGCAGGGGGACGGCGGGGGGTTTCGCGAACACCGGGGAGCTGTTTTTT. Protein product: CASRGTAGGFANTGELFF.